One and the same sample provided the 25 T cell receptor beta chains below, sequenced in a study of shared clonotypes between healthy human individuals. TCRdb's table, derived via immunoSEQ multiplex PCR, lists solely in-frame clones and lacks some. Here the sample spans fewer than 600,000 clones, more than 65% being singletons. Sequences were obtained from PBMCs. Receptors were obtained from a middle-aged woman in good health. Some clones in this sample may be carry-over from other donors' samples.

The gene calls are TRBV5-1 and TRBJ2-5; TRBD1 agrees at 9 bases. After removal of 4 bases from V and 3 bases from J, the junction contained 4 bases not matched to a gene. This CDR3 has 14 amino acids. CDR1 is SGHRS, CDR2 YFSETQ, per germline. CDR3 sequence: CASSVTGGKETQYF. The CDR3 DNA is TGCGCCAGCAGCGTGACAGGGGGGAAAGAGACCCAGTACTTC.

The gene calls are TRBV7-2 and TRBJ1-1; unclear D gene. V lost 0 bases and J lost 1, with 9 bases in between. This CDR3 spans 15 amino acids. From germline, CDR1 is SGHTA and CDR2 FQGNSA. CDR3 DNA sequence: TGTGCCAGCAGCTTAGCAAAAAGCTGGAACACTGAAGCTTTCTTT. This codes for CASSLAKSWNTEAFF.

This clone was observed a handful of times. The chain combines TRBV4-1 with TRBJ2-1; D not certain. The germline V and J ends were trimmed by 0 bases and 6 bases, with 6 bases remaining between them. This CDR3 is built from 13 residues. CDR1 is MGHRA and CDR2 is YSYEKL in the germline V gene. CDR3 DNA sequence: TGCGCCAGCAGCCAAGAGGTCTTCAATGAGCAGTTCTTC. As protein: CASSQEVFNEQFF.

The chain carries TRBV6-5 and TRBJ2-5, with D perhaps assigned TRBD1 or TRBD2 (5 bases each). V was shortened by 4 bases and J by 5 bases, with 14 bases between the two germline ends. Germline V gene lookup returns CDR1 MNHEY and CDR2 SVGAGI. The CDR3 is 14 amino acids. CDR3 region: CASSLGRMRETQYF. The CDR3, as DNA: TGTGCCAGCAGTTTGGGACGGATGAGGGAGACCCAGTACTTC.

This chain uses TRBV9 with TRBJ2-7, with TRBD2 matching 7 bases. J gave up 4 bases and V 1 base, and 5 bases lay outside the gene matches. Germline values: CDR1 SGDLS, CDR2 YYNGEE. The CDR3 runs to 14 residues. CDR3: CASSVRGVGYEQYF. The CDR3 DNA sequence: TGTGCCAGCAGCGTACGGGGGGTAGGATACGAGCAGTACTTC. Supplemented by reference TRBV9 and TRBJ2-7, the full variable domain reads DSGVTQTPKHLITATGQRVTLRCSPRSGDLSVYWYQQSLDQGLQFLIQYYNGEERAKGNILERFSAQQFPDLHSELNLSSLELGDSALYFCASSVRGVGYEQYFGPGTRLTVT.

The gene calls are TRBV5-5 and TRBJ1-5; TRBD1 matches at 7 bases. This CDR3 has 15 amino acids. Losses at the gene ends were 3 bases for V and 4 bases for J; bases not matched to a gene: 7. Germline lookup yields CDR1 SGHKS and CDR2 YYEKEE (reference sequence). CDR3 loop: CASSSTGLENQPQHF. The CDR3, as DNA: TGTGCCAGCAGCTCGACAGGGTTGGAGAATCAGCCCCAGCATTTT.

The chain joins TRBV5-1 to TRBJ2-3; D is unresolved. Trimming removed 1 base at V and 6 bases at J, with 6 bases between. This CDR3 has 12 residues. Germline V gives CDR1 SGHRS, CDR2 YFSETQ. CDR3 protein: CASSLMGDTQYF. Written as DNA, the CDR3 is TGCGCCAGCAGCTTGATGGGGGATACGCAGTATTTT.

This chain joins TRBV7-2 and TRBJ2-3, with D possibly matching TRBD2 (6 bases). Germline V lookup: CDR1 SGHTA, CDR2 FQGNSA. Trimming removed 2 bases at V and 4 bases at J, with 16 bases between. This CDR3 has 16 amino acids. The CDR3 DNA sequence: TGTGCCAGCAGCTTATTAGGGGCGGGAACCCCAGATACGCAGTATTTT. Amino acids: CASSLLGAGTPDTQYF.

Notes on this clone: It differs at one base from a far larger clone, so likely a read error. This chain's CDR3 is CAGSTGTSGRGGYNEQFF. Here the CDR3 DNA reads TGTGCCGGCAGCACGGGGACTAGCGGGAGAGGGGGGTACAATGAGCAGTTCTTC. The chain links TRBV9 to TRBJ2-1, with 14 bases that match TRBD2. CDR3 size: 18 residues. From germline, CDR1 is SGDLS and CDR2 YYNGEE.

The V gene is TRBV7-2, the J gene TRBJ2-7; no firm D call. The length of the CDR3 is 13 residues. Germline values: CDR1 SGHTA, CDR2 FQGNSA. V lost 9 bases and J 2 bases, leaving 14 bases between the germline ends. The CDR3 DNA reads as TGTGCCAGTGCTAGGGAAACAACCTACGAGCAGTACTTC. This codes for CASARETTYEQYF.

The chain is built from TRBV18 and TRBJ2-2; the match to TRBD2 covers 7 bases. The ends lost 2 bases at V and 7 bases at J; junction bases unmatched: 10. Germline CDR1 and CDR2: KGHSH and LQKENI. There are 16 residues in the CDR3. The CDR3 nucleotides are TGTGCCAGCTCACCAGAGGCGGCGGGAGCTGGCGGGGAGCTGTTTTTT. Translating gives CASSPEAAGAGGELFF.

V usage is TRBV28 and J usage is TRBJ1-2, with D unclear. This CDR3 region has 11 residues. Per the germline V gene, CDR1 is MDHEN and CDR2 is SYDVKM. V dropped 5 bases and J dropped 3 bases, with 4 bases sitting between them. The CDR3 DNA sequence: TGTGCCAGCAGTGCCGACTATGGCTACACCTTC. Its translation is CASSADYGYTF.

The rearrangement joins TRBV19 to TRBJ2-1; 7 bases align to TRBD2. The CDR3 length is 16 residues. Germline CDR1 LNHDA, CDR2 SQIVND (reference sequence). V dropped 5 bases and J dropped 6; count of bases not matched to a gene: 13. In nucleotides, the CDR3 is TGTGCCAGTAGTCTCCCGGGCGGGAGCTCAGGCAATGAGCAGTTCTTC. It yields the protein CASSLPGGSSGNEQFF.

The gene calls are TRBV29-1 and TRBJ2-5, with a possible D match to TRBD1 (6 bases). The CDR3 runs 14 residues. Germline lookup yields CDR1 SQVTM and CDR2 ANQGSEA. V was cut by 4 bases and J by 0 bases, with 12 bases left in between. The DNA of the CDR3 is TGCAGCGTTGGGGGACACCGCTACCAAGAGACCCAGTACTTC. It encodes CSVGGHRYQETQYF.

The chain uses TRBV9 and TRBJ1-3, with D perhaps matching TRBD1 (6 bases). CDR1 is SGDLS, CDR2 YYNGEE, per germline. The length of the CDR3 is 15 residues. Trimming left V 0 bases short and J 5 bases short, with 12 bases between. The DNA of the CDR3 is TGTGCCAGCAGCGTAGAGGAAGGGGGTAGAAACACCATATATTTT. Protein: CASSVEEGGRNTIYF.

This chain links TRBV5-4 with TRBJ2-2; D might be TRBD2 (6 bases). The length of the CDR3 is 14 residues. The germline V and J ends were trimmed by 1 base and 5 bases, with 9 bases remaining between them. Per the germline V gene, CDR1 is SGHNT and CDR2 is YYREEE (reference sequence). The CDR3 nucleotides read TGTGCCAGCAGCTTGCCGGGGGAAACCGGGGAGCTGTTTTTT. Translation gives CASSLPGETGELFF.

The chain carries TRBV5-4 and TRBJ2-7; 11 nucleotides align to TRBD2. CDR3 length: 15 residues. The V segment lost 4 bases and the J segment 4 bases; nucleotides outside the gene matches: 7. Germline assignment: CDR1 SGHNT and CDR2 YYREEE (reference sequence). CDR3 sequence reads: CASSAVAGGQYEQYF. In nucleotides, the CDR3 is TGTGCCAGCAGCGCAGTAGCGGGAGGGCAGTACGAGCAGTACTTC.

The V and J genes are TRBV19 and TRBJ1-4; D is unresolved. The CDR3 runs to 15 residues. Germline V CDR1 and CDR2: LNHDA, SQIVND (reference sequence). Trimming removed 5 bases at V and 0 bases at J, with 10 bases between. The chain's CDR3 is CASSPRQATNEKLFF. DNA for the CDR3: TGTGCCAGTAGTCCCAGGCAGGCAACTAATGAAAAACTGTTTTTT.

There are many counts of this clone. This chain uses TRBV18 with TRBJ1-1, with D maybe TRBD1 (6 bases). Germline loops: CDR1 KGHSH, CDR2 LQKENI. Deletions cut 3 bases from V and 1 base from J, with 12 bases between. The CDR3 length is 15 residues. CDR3 region: CASSPQGQPNTEAFF. The DNA of the CDR3 is TGTGCCAGCTCACCCCAAGGACAGCCGAACACTGAAGCTTTCTTT.

The V and J genes are TRBV4-3 and TRBJ2-5, with D perhaps matching TRBD1 (6 bases). The V end was cut by 0 bases, the J end by 3 bases, with 11 bases between. The CDR3 runs to 15 residues. The germline V gene encodes CDR1 LGHNA and CDR2 YSLEER. The CDR3: CASSQDQGPEETQYF. DNA of the CDR3: TGCGCCAGCAGCCAAGATCAGGGGCCGGAAGAGACCCAGTACTTC.

This clone turned up a few times. The chain is built from TRBV2 and TRBJ2-3; D remains unclear. CDR1 SNHLY and CDR2 FYNNEI come from the germline V gene. The CDR3 has 12 residues. The ends were cut back, 6 bases at V and 2 bases at J, with 6 bases in the middle. CDR3 sequence: CASRGNTDTQYF. CDR3 bases: TGTGCCAGCAGAGGAAACACAGATACGCAGTATTTT.

In its sample, this clone was seen once. The chain joins TRBV27 to TRBJ2-2; 10 bases align to TRBD2. The trim removed 0 bases at V and 2 bases at J, leaving 6 bases unmatched. The CDR3 is 18 amino acids. Looked up from germline, CDR1 is MNHEY and CDR2 is SMNVEV (reference sequence). The CDR3 sequence: CASSLSASGRANTGELFF. Here the CDR3 DNA reads TGTGCCAGCAGTTTATCGGCTAGCGGGAGAGCCAACACCGGGGAGCTGTTTTTT.

Worth noting for this clone: The junction departs from germline at one end; a sequencing error may be responsible. The chain joins TRBV11-2 to TRBJ2-1; 7 bases agree with TRBD2. The CDR3 is made up of 15 amino acids. CDR1 and CDR2 (germline): SGHAT, FQNNGV. The CDR3 here is CASSLGLALYSEQFF. DNA of the CDR3: TGTGCCAGCAGCTTAGGACTAGCTTTATACAGTGAGCAGTTCTTC.

The chain uses TRBV6-1 and TRBJ2-2; a possible D gene is TRBD1 (8 bases). The V gene's germline CDR1 is MNHNS and CDR2 SASEGT. The V gene lost 6 bases and the J gene lost 6 bases, with 17 bases spanning the gap. The CDR3 contains 15 residues. CDR3 in DNA: TGTGCCAGCAGCCGAACAGGGGGGGCAGCCGGGGAGCTGTTTTTT. Translated: CASSRTGGAAGELFF.

This clone showed up just a few times. The chain is built from TRBV27 and TRBJ1-1; D may be TRBD1 (5 bases). V lost 5 bases and J lost 4, with 17 bases in between. The CDR3 is 15 amino acids. Germline CDR1 is MNHEY and CDR2 is SMNVEV (reference sequence). Here the CDR3 reads CASSLSGRRGTEAFF. For the CDR3, the DNA is TGTGCCAGCAGTCTTTCTGGACGGAGGGGCACTGAAGCTTTCTTT.